This is a list of T cell receptor beta chains from one sample in a study of T cells in Graves' hyperthyroidism and ophthalmopathy. MiXCR, applied by TCRdb to the multiplex PCR reads, yields one record per CDR3 protein. The table lists a few hundred thousand distinct CDR3 sequences, approximately 15% of them singletons. The sequenced sample was blood. These receptors were obtained from a woman between 35 and 50 years old with Graves' hyperthyroidism. CDR3s include the opening cysteine and the closing phenylalanine or tryptophan. Each record gives: V gene, clone size, D gene, J gene, CDR3 DNA, CDR3 protein. A D gene is named only where the DNA matches it firmly. Clone size is stated in some rows and not others, as once, few, many or a class when expanded.

TRBV5-1	NA	NA	TRBJ1-6	TGCGCCAGCAGCTTCGAGGTCCCGGGTTCACCCCTCCACTTT	CASSFEVPGSPLHF
TRBV30	many	NA	TRBJ1-2	TGTGCCTGGAGGACGAGGACACGAGGCTACACCTTC	CAWRTRTRGYTF
TRBV24-1	many	TRBD2	TRBJ2-1	TGTGCCACCAGTGAGGGGAATAGCGGGAGTTTCCATGAGCAGTTCTTC	CATSEGNSGSFHEQFF
TRBV5-5	NA	TRBD1	TRBJ1-2	TGTGCCAGCAGCTTGATTTCTCAGGGGGATGGCTACACCTTC	CASSLISQGDGYTF
TRBV12-3/TRBV12-4	many	NA	TRBJ2-5	TGTGCCAGCAGCTTGCTGACGCTGGGGGCGCGGCGAGAGACCCAGTACTTC	CASSLLTLGARRETQYF
TRBV7-9	many	NA	TRBJ1-1	TGTGCCAGCAGTCGAGGGGAGGCTGAAGCTTTCTTT	CASSRGEAEAFF
TRBV28	few	NA	TRBJ2-7	TGTGCCAGCACCGCCGGGGGCAGCTCCTACGAGCAGTACTTC	CASTAGGSSYEQYF
TRBV24-1	NA	NA	TRBJ2-1	TGTGCCACCAGTGGGAATACCTACAATGAGCAGTTCTTC	CATSGNTYNEQFF
TRBV5-1	NA	TRBD2	TRBJ2-1	TGCGCCAGCAGCGAGGGGGGGACTAGCGGGACGAATGAGCAGTTCTTC	CASSEGGTSGTNEQFF
TRBV12-3/TRBV12-4	many	NA	TRBJ2-7	TGTGCCAGCAGTTTTGATTGGGCATCCTACGAGCAGTACTTC	CASSFDWASYEQYF
TRBV12-3/TRBV12-4	many	NA	TRBJ2-1	TGTGCCAGCAGGACACCGAACAGGGGGGGGAACTACAATGAGCAGTTCTTC	CASRTPNRGGNYNEQFF
TRBV20-1	few	NA	TRBJ2-4	TGCAGTGCTAGAGCGGATGCCAAAAACATTCAGTACTTC	CSARADAKNIQYF
TRBV5-1	many	TRBD1	TRBJ2-5	TGCGCCAGCAGCTTGAGTGACAGGGGGCAGGAGACCCAGTACTTC	CASSLSDRGQETQYF
TRBV7-3	many	TRBD2	TRBJ2-5	TGTGCCGAGCAGGCGGGAGAGGGTTCGTTGGAGACCCAGTACTTC	CAEQAGEGSLETQYF
TRBV18	many	NA	TRBJ1-1	TGTGCCAGCTCACCCACACGTGGTGGGCCACGGACTGAAGCTTTCTTT	CASSPTRGGPRTEAFF
TRBV11-2	few	NA	TRBJ2-7	TGTGCCAGCAGCTTAGTATGGCAACCTGAATACGAGCAGTACTTC	CASSLVWQPEYEQYF
TRBV5-1	NA	TRBD1	TRBJ2-6	TGCGCCAGCAGGGCCGGGACAGGGGTTTTTGGGGCCAACGTCCTGACTTTC	CASRAGTGVFGANVLTF
TRBV11-2	many	TRBD2	TRBJ2-1	TGTGCCAGCAGCTTAGCGGCTAGCGGGAGGAGTGACAATGAGCAGTTCTTC	CASSLAASGRSDNEQFF
TRBV12-3/TRBV12-4	NA	TRBD1	TRBJ2-2	TGTGTCAGCTCTTTCACTGGACAGGGGTCCGGGGAGCTGTTTTTT	CVSSFTGQGSGELFF
TRBV19	NA	TRBD2	TRBJ2-1	TGTGCCAGTACGGGGGCTAGCGGGAGGCGGTTCTACAATGAGCAGTTCTTC	CASTGASGRRFYNEQFF
TRBV5-1	many	TRBD2	TRBJ2-1	TGCGCCAGCAGCTTGTTGACTAGCGGGATTCATGAGCAGTTCTTC	CASSLLTSGIHEQFF
TRBV7-2	few	NA	TRBJ1-3	TGTGCCAGCAGCTTGTGGACGGCAGGAAACACCATATATTTT	CASSLWTAGNTIYF
TRBV7-2	NA	NA	TRBJ1-6	TGTGCCAGCAGCTTAGTAAGCTCACCCCTCCACTTT	CASSLVSSPLHF
TRBV6-1	few	NA	TRBJ1-1	TGTGCCAGCAGGTATGAGAACACTGAAGCTTTCTTT	CASRYENTEAFF
TRBV28	few	NA	TRBJ2-2	TGTGCCAGCAGTTCCCAGGCGTCAGGGAGACCCGGGGAGCTGTTTTTT	CASSSQASGRPGELFF
TRBV13	few	TRBD2	TRBJ2-1	TGTGCCAGCAGCTTACAGGGTAGCGGGGGGATCTACAATGAGCAGTTCTTC	CASSLQGSGGIYNEQFF
TRBV25-1	few	NA	TRBJ2-5	TGTGCCAGCGGCCGCCGGGAGACCCAGTACTTC	CASGRRETQYF
TRBV27	many	TRBD2	TRBJ2-1	TGTGCCATCCGACTAGCGGGAAGCTATGAGCAGTTCTTC	CAIRLAGSYEQFF
TRBV28	many	NA	TRBJ2-2	TGTGCCAGCAGTTCAACAGGGGGGGCTAACACCGGGGAGCTGTTTTTT	CASSSTGGANTGELFF
TRBV24-1	many	TRBD1	TRBJ2-2	TGTGCCACCAGTGATCCCAGACAGGGTGAAGGCACCGGGGAGCTGTTTTTT	CATSDPRQGEGTGELFF